This T cell receptor (beta chain) derives from a study of cytomegalovirus exposure and HLA in healthy donors (dated by TCRdb to about 2017). With respect to the entire study: According to an earlier analysis of a few hundred of the donors, some 180 million T cells yielded 90 million to 140 million unique TCR beta sequences and 276 Gb of sequence data. An early release covering approximately 600 HLA-typed donors comprised about 320 gigabases of sequencing data and around 85 million unique TCR sequences. The genetic ancestry cluster associated with self-reported Caucasian donors included around 76% of the 300 to 400 genotyped donors. The study aimed to test whether signatures of past pathogen exposure could be identified by cataloging public T cell receptors. Using immunosequencing, the study profiled T cell repertoires from 666 subjects and related those repertoires to cytomegalovirus serostatus. A separate validation cohort of roughly 110 different subjects was used in addition to the approximately 700-subject first cohort. High-throughput TCR immunosequencing, statistical association of individual TCRs with disease status, and machine learning were combined to predict cytomegalovirus infection status. A later analysis re-analyzed previously published TCR beta repertoires from approximately 670 donors and added high-resolution HLA genotyping to study TCR occurrence patterns. In the later analysis, no new phenotypic data were used to find candidate immune exposures; instead, reliance was placed on TCR beta sequences and their occurrence across donors. In an earlier analysis of several hundred of the donors, high-throughput TCR beta sequencing was used to judge whether each TCR beta V gene segment behaved as functional or pseudogenic. Alongside the repertoire data, information on donor age, sex, ethnicity and CMV serostatus was compiled. Genome-wide SNP genotypes for about 55% of the roughly 670 donors were used in a later genetic analysis, which treated that subset as a discovery cohort. All discovery cohort repertoires had been generated using a single sequencing platform. HLA typing included class I and class II loci at four-digit resolution. Typing coverage differed by locus: A, B, C, DRB1 and DQB1 were typed in roughly 620-630 donors, DQA1 in 522, DPA1 in 606, and DPB1 in 400 to 480. Four to six DR-DQ haplotypes were handled as single units for association and clustering because linkage in the cohort was strong. Among a few hundred genotyped donors of the cohort, an average of about 240,000 unique TCR beta nucleotide sequences were sequenced per donor, roughly 18% of them non-productive.

Points on this clone: Its target antigen remains unknown. Per-base quality was not reported, and no clone a single base away is much larger than it.

The investigation overall reported the following: Cytomegalovirus status was reported to be diagnosed by the classifier with high specificity and sensitivity in both the original and validation cohorts. Compared with equally common non-associated chains, HLA-associated TCR beta chains in a later analysis were more clonally expanded and had lower generation probabilities. Linkage disequilibrium might explain the correlated functional status among segregating V segments, but an unknown experimental factor could not be excluded. About 17 rarely observed V segments, including chromosome 9 orphons, were excluded from the earlier analysis of some 590 of the donors because counts were too low. Some IMGT-functional V segments, including TRBV6-2 and TRBV6-3, could not be told apart with the 87-base-pair reads, so those segments were excluded. For the cohort, immune exposure information was limited to CMV serostatus. Broadly in line with IMGT annotations, most TCR beta V segments showed up in productive rearrangements about 87% or about 30% of the time in an earlier analysis of approximately 640 of the donors. A further reported finding was that TCR beta sequences accurately predicted the HLA-A and HLA-B alleles for most subjects in the first cohort. The authors suggested that the approach could potentially be generalized to other disease states and immunological phenotypes. In a later analysis, several top co-occurrence clusters were reported to appear linked to parvovirus B19, influenza, CMV and Epstein-Barr virus. In a later analysis, around 15,000 TCR beta sequences were associated with specific HLA alleles at a false discovery rate of 0.05. Most CMV-associated TCR beta chains appeared to be HLA-restricted in a later analysis, and the HLA associations seemed to be driven largely by CMV exposure. The study gave a list of 150 to 200 TCR beta chains associated with cytomegalovirus. In vitro tests confirmed that a few of the cytomegalovirus-associated TCR beta chains recognize cytomegalovirus antigens. This cohort had only TCR beta chains sequenced, and the lack of alpha or paired-chain data limited which features could be detected. When HLA alleles, especially DR and DQ, strongly co-occurred, TCR associations were difficult to assign to individual alleles. Because some donors lacked HLA typing at each locus, the association tests relied only on the typed subset. A cluster of highly shared sequence variants was judged likely to be a technical artifact of the sequencing pipeline. According to a later genetic analysis, donors in an Asian-associated ancestry cluster had fewer N-insertions in productive TCRs than the approximately 670-donor mean. A later genetic analysis associated a missense DCLRE1C variant with V-gene and J-gene trimming of TCR beta chains, and an independent cohort replicated the association. A later analysis found that TCR association rates varied across HLA loci, with DRB1 alleles showing the most associated TCRs and HLA-C alleles the fewest. Most TCR sequences were seen in very few donors, while some public TCRs were found in many individuals. Presence/absence analyses assumed roughly uniform sequencing depth across donors, an assumption that may not hold.

The cohort comprised some 680 healthy bone marrow donors. Cohort members were all nominally healthy when sampled, although unrecorded immune exposures were likely present. The donor tested CMV seronegative and was one of the 352 seronegative cohort members. Each donor provided a peripheral blood sample, and peripheral blood mononuclear cells were used for TCR beta sequencing. Genomic DNA was extracted from the blood cell samples with the Qiagen DNeasy Blood Extraction Kit. V is shortened by 1 base, J by 6 bases, and the region joining them spans 8 bases. CDR1 and CDR2 are read off the germline V gene as SGHTA and FQGNSA. The CDR3 runs 13 amino acids, cysteine and phenylalanine included. The entry retains the CDR3 DNA only, 39 bases that are in frame from base 1. Library prep was done by the immunoSEQ multiplex PCR assay. The multiplex PCR relied on a mix of 60 forward primers for TCR Vbeta segments and 13 reverse primers for TCR Jbeta segments. Amplification of the CDR3 region of rearranged TCR beta genes was performed with a multiplex PCR assay on genomic DNA. The Illumina HiSeq System was used to sequence the amplified TCR beta libraries as 87-base-pair reads. As for the authors' bioinformatics: A later analysis counted approximately 76 million unique TCR beta chains across the 666 repertoires, and around 9.9 million of these chains were shared by at least two donors. A nearest-neighbor algorithm error-corrected the raw reads and collapsed the reads into unique sequences, merging closely related sequences to remove PCR and sequencing errors. To assign V, D and J gene segments, CDR3 sequences were aligned to IMGT reference sequences. Each retained sequence needed at least a six-nucleotide match to both a V gene segment and a J gene segment. Rearrangements were classified as productive when the CDR3 lacked stop codons and remained in frame with V and J, and all other rearrangements were classified as non-productive. CDR3 was defined by IMGT convention, running from the second conserved V-encoded cysteine to the conserved J-encoded phenylalanine. The earlier analysis of about 590 of the donors excluded sequences that lacked an unambiguous match to a single V gene segment. In an earlier analysis of 500 to 750 of the donors, V segments were called functional above 56.7% productive rearrangements and were called segregating when the between-donor standard deviation exceeded 5%. A statistical classification framework was built to diagnose cytomegalovirus status from the catalog of TCR beta chain sequences. V and J gene assignment, in a later analysis, came from comparing TCR nucleotide sequences with IMGT/GENE-DB human TR gene sequences. In a later analysis, CDR3 sequences and most-parsimonious VDJ recombination scenarios were assigned using the TCRdist pipeline. In a later analysis, each TCR beta chain was defined by its CDR3 amino acid sequence together with its V-gene family, and reads lacking a unique V-gene family were excluded. In a later analysis, 450 to 600 highly shared, low-generation-probability nucleotide sequences were removed to address suspected cross-contamination and a sequencing artifact. For each public chain, a later analysis derived a clonal expansion index from normalized ranks of inferred template counts within each repertoire. In a later analysis, generation probabilities were computed using a VDJ recombination model fitted to out-of-frame rearrangements, and the results were checked against IGoR. Hypergeometric tests were used in a later analysis to score TCR-TCR, TCR-HLA and TCR-CMV co-occurrence, with a repertoire-size bias correction applied to the TCR pairs. In a later analysis, false discovery rates were estimated by permuting HLA or CMV assignments 20 times. In a later analysis, co-occurring TCRs were grouped with DBSCAN, and TCRdist sequence similarity was added when clustering was performed within HLA-allele-positive subsets. Repertoires with fewer than 30,000 or more than 120,000 public chains were left out of co-occurrence clustering, as were about 5 repertoires with anomalous nucleotide sharing. TCRdb mirrors the immuneACCESS table, restricted to in-frame sequences. Some clones are absent from its copies; in checked studies, under half trace to an unresolved V gene, and the reason for the others is unknown. That table supplies the V and J calls and clone size; D and trimming were determined from the DNA. Within this sample are about 180,000 clones, with 60% to 85% of them counted one time only. The top ten clones comprise 4.5% to 6% of the sample.

Sequenced sample: PBMCs. The chain is assembled from TRBV7-2 and TRBJ2-3; the D segment cannot be called with confidence. The TCR originated in a middle-aged man in good health and CMV-seronegative. The DNA sequence reads TGTGCCAGCAGCTTAGGCAGGTCGGATACGCAGTATTTT. This gives the protein CASSLGRSDTQYF.